This is a list of T cell receptor beta chains from one sample in a study of blood T cell repertoires in COVID-19. Some clones are missing from TCRdb's copy, which holds only in-frame ones; the method was immunoSEQ multiplex PCR. The data hold some 61,000 clones, with roughly 88% observed a single time. Sequenced: peripheral blood. The source is a man younger than 45 with acute or convalescent COVID-19. The CDR3 runs from the conserved cysteine through the conserved F or W. Each record gives: V gene, CDR3 protein.

TRBV7-2	CASSPTGANVLTF
TRBV7-9	CASSRPGRESLHF
TRBV6-2/TRBV6-3	CASSRLAGEGTDTQYF
TRBV11-2	CASSLEGQAFQYEQYF
TRBV6-1	CASSEGPEGASNQPQHF
TRBV6-2/TRBV6-3	CASSYHPLAAQYF
TRBV25-1	CASSEIRTGGYTF
TRBV28	CASRMDRASNSPLHF
TRBV6-5	CASKQGFTGELFF
TRBV7-2	CASSLRAGREQFF
TRBV6-2/TRBV6-3	CASSSGGRNNEKLFF
TRBV2	CASSPNNSPLHF
TRBV6-4	CASSDAAVKTKNIQYF
TRBV5-1	CASNTEPGNSPLHF
TRBV7-3	CASSQGQGIPWNNEQFF
TRBV28	CASSLGQGPYEQYF
TRBV18	CASSQGQSNQPQHF
TRBV7-2	CASSLQWTSGINEQFF
TRBV27	CASSNLGGNGVRYGYTF
TRBV20-1	CSASLGQGATYEQYF
TRBV9	CASSVAQGIQYGYTF
TRBV7-3	CASSLTPTGSLNTEAFF
TRBV9	CASSVEGYTEAFF
TRBV5-1	CASSLAGANYGYTF
TRBV5-1	CASSSSVVMNTEAFF
TRBV28	CASSQLNRVENGYTF
TRBV18	CASTGGAGAELTDTQYF
TRBV27	CASSLTIDMYEQYF
TRBV28	CASRKRTGHQETQYF
TRBV9	CASSTHARTGGGNTIYF
TRBV27	CASSWTGRDGYTF